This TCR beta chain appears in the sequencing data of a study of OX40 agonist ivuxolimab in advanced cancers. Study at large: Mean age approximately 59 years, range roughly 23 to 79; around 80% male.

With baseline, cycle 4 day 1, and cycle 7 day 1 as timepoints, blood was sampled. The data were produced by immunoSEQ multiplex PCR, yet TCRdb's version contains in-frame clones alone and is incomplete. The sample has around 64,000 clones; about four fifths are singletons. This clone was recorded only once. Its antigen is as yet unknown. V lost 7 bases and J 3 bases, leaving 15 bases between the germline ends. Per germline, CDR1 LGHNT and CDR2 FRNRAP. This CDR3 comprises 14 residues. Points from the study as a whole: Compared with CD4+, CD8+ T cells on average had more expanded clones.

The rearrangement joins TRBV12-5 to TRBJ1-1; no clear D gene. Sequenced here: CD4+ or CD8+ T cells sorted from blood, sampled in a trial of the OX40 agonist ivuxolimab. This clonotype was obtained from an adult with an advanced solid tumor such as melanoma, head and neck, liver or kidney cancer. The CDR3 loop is CASVLKSGYTEAFF. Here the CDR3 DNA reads TGTGCTAGTGTTTTAAAATCGGGTTACACTGAAGCTTTCTTT.